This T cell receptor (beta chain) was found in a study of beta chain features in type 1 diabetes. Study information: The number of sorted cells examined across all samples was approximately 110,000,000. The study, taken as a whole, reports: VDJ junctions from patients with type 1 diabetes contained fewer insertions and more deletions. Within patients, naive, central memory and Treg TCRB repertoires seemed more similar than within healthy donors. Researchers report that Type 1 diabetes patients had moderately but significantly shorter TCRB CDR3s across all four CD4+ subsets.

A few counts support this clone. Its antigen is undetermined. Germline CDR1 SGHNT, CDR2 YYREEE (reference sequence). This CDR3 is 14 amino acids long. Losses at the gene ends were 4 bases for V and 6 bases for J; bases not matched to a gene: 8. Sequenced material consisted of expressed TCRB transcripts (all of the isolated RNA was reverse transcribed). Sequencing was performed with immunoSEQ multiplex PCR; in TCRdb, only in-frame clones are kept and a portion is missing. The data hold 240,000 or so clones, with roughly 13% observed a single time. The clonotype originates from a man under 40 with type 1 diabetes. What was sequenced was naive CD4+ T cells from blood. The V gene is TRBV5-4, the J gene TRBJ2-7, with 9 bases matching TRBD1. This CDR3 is CASSPTGGVIEQYF. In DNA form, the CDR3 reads TGTGCCAGCAGCCCAACAGGGGGCGTGATCGAGCAGTACTTC.